This section outlines one TCR beta chain sequence together with its context. Its antigen is still unknown. This entry belongs to a study of T cell repertoires in cytomegalovirus infection. On the study more broadly: Carrying CMV and the relevant HLA type showed in public TCR beta signatures. Study-wide findings and caveats: Ex vivo, HLA-C-restricted CMV-specific TCR beta clonotypes prevailed over the rest of the response.

CDR1 is DFQATT and CDR2 is SNEGSKA in the germline V gene (reference sequence). V lost 0 bases, J lost 0 bases, and 6 bases stayed unmatched. The CDR3 runs 16 residues. TCRdb re-derived calls from the reads in MiXCR, one entry per CDR3 protein. The data show some 480,000 distinct CDR3 sequences, 33% seen once. The receptor comes from a human donor in good health (CMV status not recorded). Some clones in this sample may be carry-over from other donors' samples. This material consisted of cultured PBMCs, taken from culture after CMV antigen stimulation. The chain couples TRBV20-1 to TRBJ1-1, with 8 bases identical to TRBD1. The CDR3 nucleotides are TGCAGTGCTAGAGATCCCAAGACAGGGGTGAACACTGAAGCTTTCTTT. It codes for CSARDPKTGVNTEAFF.